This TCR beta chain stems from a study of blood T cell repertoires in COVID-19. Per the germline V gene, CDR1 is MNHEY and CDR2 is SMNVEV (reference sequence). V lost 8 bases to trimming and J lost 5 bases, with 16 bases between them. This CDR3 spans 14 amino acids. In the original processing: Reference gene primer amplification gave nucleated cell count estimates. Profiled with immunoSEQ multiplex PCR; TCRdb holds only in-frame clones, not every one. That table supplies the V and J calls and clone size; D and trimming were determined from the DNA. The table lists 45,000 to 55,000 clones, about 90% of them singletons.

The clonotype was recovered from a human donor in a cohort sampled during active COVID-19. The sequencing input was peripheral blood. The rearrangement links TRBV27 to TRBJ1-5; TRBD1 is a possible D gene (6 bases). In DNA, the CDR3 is TGTGCCAGCTCCTTTGACAGGTTCCATCAGCCCCAGCATTTT. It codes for CASSFDRFHQPQHF.